The source of this T cell receptor beta chain is a study of T cells in Graves' hyperthyroidism and ophthalmopathy (dated by TCRdb to about 2019). Regarding the research as a whole: Peripheral blood was collected at initial diagnosis, before any treatment. Prospective prediction of ophthalmopathy was tested in an independent validation cohort of 18 hyperthyroidism patients and 15 to 17 patients who later progressed to ophthalmopathy. The study also compared thyroid tissue and blood T-cell repertoires from 5 to 7 Graves' hyperthyroidism patients. The roughly 91 discovery patients were randomly split 7:3 into training and test sets. Once sampling was done, hyperthyroidism patients were given methimazole at a starting dose of 30 mg daily, whereas ophthalmopathy patients were given high-dose intravenous methylprednisolone. TCR Vbeta CDR3 sequencing of some 140 peripheral blood samples (more than 40 ophthalmopathy, 75 or so hyperthyroidism and around 17 progressor patients) is reported in the paper. TCR V-J signatures able to tell the groups apart were searched for in a discovery cohort of 100 patients, of whom around 43 had Graves' ophthalmopathy and more than 55 had stable Graves' hyperthyroidism. Broad study findings and their caveats: No statistical method was used to fix the sample size in advance, and group allocation was not hidden from the investigators. Most expanded thyroid clonotypes (frequency above 0.001) were also detected in blood, a finding suggesting that blood repertoires may reflect thyroid immune responses. In validation, the model predicted progression to ophthalmopathy a median of approximately 6.6 months before onset, with roughly 70% sensitivity and more than 72% specificity. Ophthalmopathy was separated from stable hyperthyroidism by a 13 V-J signature model, with approximately 85% sensitivity and about 81% specificity obtained in cross-validation and 80%/75% obtained in testing.

The hyperthyroidism patients were between 18 and 65 years old and newly diagnosed, with a disease duration of less than 2 months. The study excluded patients with uncontrolled infections, other autoimmune diseases, pregnancy or lactation. Diagnoses were established on the basis of clinical symptoms, serum thyroxine and TRAb, thyroid ultrasound, and orbital computed tomography. For progressor patients, blood was drawn at the first diagnosis of hyperthyroidism, before any ophthalmopathy symptoms had appeared. Ficoll-Paque density gradient centrifugation was used to isolate PBMCs from about 9 ml of fresh peripheral blood. Progressor patients were defined as those initially diagnosed with Graves' hyperthyroidism in whom ophthalmopathy developed during follow-up. Trizol reagent was used to extract total RNA, and RNA quality was then checked on an Agilent 2100 Bioanalyzer. A remark on this clonotype: The specificity of this receptor is unknown. The input lacks base qualities; no much larger clone sits a single base away.

The TCR beta CDR3 regions were amplified from the RNA transcripts. The first round of RT-PCR for the TCR CDR3 was performed with the HTBI primer set and the Qiagen OneStep RT-PCR kit. Libraries were constructed in a second round of multiplex PCR, after which size selection and purification were performed. The libraries were sequenced on an Illumina HiSeq2000 using paired-end 100 bp reads. Concerning the study's data processing: SOAPnuke was used to process the raw data, throwing out any read that contained adapters or uncalled bases, had a mean Phred below 15, or lacked an exact constant-primer or identifier match. High-quality paired reads were merged with COPE v1.2.5, and unique nucleotide sequences were defined as clonotypes. MiTCR v1.1 was used to align clonotypes to the IMGT TRBV, TRBD and TRBJ reference segments. Analysis was restricted to V-J combinations with a frequency above 0.0001, which covered 98% to 99.2% of repertoires. A TCS score was defined as the ratio of F50 (clonal expansion) to E x V (chaos), with BLOSUM62-based TCRdist applied between CDR3 peptides within each V-J. Welch's t-statistics and random forest reduced 450 to 600 V-J features to under 15, which were used in a naive Bayes classifier (R e1071). TCRdb handled the public reads itself, with Q25 trimming in fastp and clone calling in MiXCR, and kept productive beta chains. One record per CDR3 amino acid sequence lists the most common genes and DNA. These V and J calls derive from TCRdb rather than the authors' analysis. Within this sample are 370,000 or so distinct CDR3 sequences, with approximately 14% of them counted one time only. 25% to 35% of the sample comes from the top ten.

From its cysteine to its phenylalanine, the CDR3 spans 16 amino acids. Only the CDR3 DNA stays, 48 bases, in frame from base 1. Unmatched junction bases come to 8, with V trimmed by 1 base and J by 5 bases. CDR1 and CDR2 are read off the germline V gene as SGHVS and FQNEAQ. The source of this sequence is a woman under 30 with Graves' hyperthyroidism that later progressed to Graves' ophthalmopathy. The chain joins TRBV7-8 to TRBJ2-7; TRBD1 lines up with 10 middle nucleotides. Sequencing was carried out using blood. The DNA sequence is as follows: TGTGCCAGCAGCTTAGAGGTCCCCGGGACAGGGGACGAGCAGTACTTC. It translates as CASSLEVPGTGDEQYF.